These 27 T cell receptor beta chains share one sample of origin, sequenced in a study of blood T cell repertoires in COVID-19. This table comes from immunoSEQ multiplex PCR, and its TCRdb copy is limited to in-frame clones, with some not included. Of about 160,000 clones listed, approximately 90% are singletons. Material for sequencing was peripheral blood. Receptors originate from an older woman who had recovered from COVID-19.

This rearrangement joins TRBV9 to TRBJ1-3; weak D call: TRBD1 (6 bases). Trimming stripped 3 bases from V and 2 bases from J, with 9 bases between. CDR3 length: 14 amino acids. Looked up from germline, CDR1 is SGDLS and CDR2 is YYNGEE. The chain's CDR3 is CASSAGTPGNTIYF. The CDR3 DNA reads as TGTGCCAGCAGCGCCGGGACACCTGGAAACACCATATATTTT.

The V gene is TRBV4-2, the J gene TRBJ2-1, with TRBD2 identical over 9 bases. The CDR3 runs to 16 residues. Germline V gives CDR1 LGHNA, CDR2 YNFKEQ. V lost 1 base, J lost 6 bases, and 7 bases stayed unmatched. CDR3 bases: TGTGCCAGCAGCCAAGCCCTTGGGACTAGCCTCAATGAGCAGTTCTTC. Its translation: CASSQALGTSLNEQFF.

The chain carries TRBV5-8 and TRBJ1-5, with D tentatively TRBD1 (6 bases). This CDR3 is built from 18 residues. V dropped 4 bases and J dropped 0 bases, with 20 bases sitting between them. Germline V CDR1 and CDR2: SGHTS, YDEGEE. The CDR3 loop is CASSTPQGRHYSNQPQHF. The CDR3 bases are TGTGCCAGCAGCACCCCCCAGGGGCGGCACTATAGCAATCAGCCCCAGCATTTT.

This chain links TRBV7-9 with TRBJ1-3; 7 nucleotides agree with TRBD1. V was pared by 4 bases and J by 4 bases, with 7 bases of the junction left unmatched. CDR1 is SEHNR and CDR2 is FQNEAQ in the germline V gene (reference sequence). The CDR3 is 15 residues long. The chain's CDR3 is CASSSSDRAGNTIYF. CDR3 sequence (DNA): TGTGCCAGCAGCTCAAGCGACAGGGCCGGAAACACCATATATTTT. The full variable domain, with the rest looked up from reference TRBV7-9 and TRBJ1-3, is DTGVSQNPRHKITKRGQNVTFRCDPISEHNRLYWYRQTLGQGPEFLTYFQNEAQLEKSRLLSDRFSAERPKGSFSTLEIQRTEQGDSAMYLCASSSSDRAGNTIYFGEGSWLTVV.

The V gene is TRBV18, the J gene TRBJ2-7, with D perhaps TRBD1 (6 bases). Between the trimmed V and J ends, which lost 5 bases and 4 bases, there was a span of 15 bases. CDR1 and CDR2 (germline): KGHSH, LQKENI. This CDR3 comprises 14 residues. This CDR3 reads CASSSPGTPYEQYF. Written as DNA, the CDR3 is TGTGCCAGCTCATCCCCCGGGACACCATACGAGCAGTACTTC.

V usage is TRBV24-1 and J usage is TRBJ2-7; 10 nucleotides match TRBD1. CDR1 KGHDR and CDR2 SFDVKD come from the germline V gene. The CDR3 length is 16 residues. The J segment lost 7 bases and the V segment lost 5 bases, leaving 13 bases of the junction unmatched. CDR3 in amino acids: CATSANSGTGVEEQYF. DNA for the CDR3: TGTGCCACCAGTGCTAACTCCGGGACAGGGGTCGAAGAGCAGTACTTC.

The V and J genes are TRBV24-1 and TRBJ2-5, with 8 bases aligning to TRBD1. This CDR3 contains 15 residues. V dropped 4 bases and J dropped 4; count of bases not matched to a gene: 7. CDR1 is KGHDR and CDR2 is SFDVKD in the germline V gene. CDR3 sequence: CATSEPGQGGETQYF. DNA for the CDR3: TGTGCCACCAGTGAGCCCGGACAGGGTGGAGAGACCCAGTACTTC.

This chain joins TRBV28 and TRBJ2-7; 8 nucleotides match TRBD2. Germline values: CDR1 MDHEN, CDR2 SYDVKM. The CDR3 is 14 residues long. V lost 6 bases, J lost 3 bases, and 7 bases stayed unmatched. The CDR3 loop reads CASSLGGVHYEQYF. The CDR3 DNA is TGTGCCAGCAGCCTCGGGGGGGTACACTACGAGCAGTACTTC.

This clone was found a few times. The gene calls are TRBV5-1 and TRBJ1-1; 7 bases agree with TRBD1. The CDR3 is made up of 14 amino acids. J lost 4 bases, V lost 3 bases, and 6 bases had no gene match. Germline V gene sequence: CDR1 SGHRS, CDR2 YFSETQ. The CDR3 sequence is CASSSQGSVTEAFF. DNA of the CDR3: TGCGCCAGCAGCTCACAGGGGTCGGTCACTGAAGCTTTCTTT.

V gene TRBV6-1 combines with J gene TRBJ1-6, with D unclear. This CDR3 comprises 14 residues. Germline V gene lookup returns CDR1 MNHNS and CDR2 SASEGT. With 1 base removed from V and 7 bases from J, the gap between germline ends came to 8 bases. The CDR3 loop is CASSEGQRNSPLHF. CDR3 DNA sequence: TGTGCCAGCAGTGAAGGACAACGAAATTCACCCCTCCACTTT.

The J gene is TRBJ2-1, the V gene TRBV9, with 12 bases identical to TRBD2. The V gene's germline CDR1 is SGDLS and CDR2 YYNGEE. The CDR3 runs to 16 residues. The trim removed 4 bases at V and 4 bases at J, leaving 6 bases unmatched. CDR3 bases: TGTGCCAGCAGCAAGACTAGCGGGGGATATTACAATGAGCAGTTCTTC. The encoded protein is CASSKTSGGYYNEQFF.

CDR3 DNA: TGCGCCAGCAGCGCCTCGGGTGCTAGCACAGATACGCAGTATTTT. This sequence encodes CASSASGASTDTQYF. This chain uses TRBV5-1 with TRBJ2-3; D ambiguous. Per the germline V gene, CDR1 is SGHRS and CDR2 is YFSETQ. This CDR3 has 15 amino acids. Trimming cost V 4 bases and J 0 bases, with 12 bases left between them. Together with reference TRBV5-1 and TRBJ2-3, the CDR3 gives the full variable domain: KAGVTQTPRYLIKTRGQQVTLSCSPISGHRSVSWYQQTPGQGLQFLFEYFSETQRNKGNFPGRFSGRQFSNSRSEMNVSTLELGDSALYLCASSASGASTDTQYFGPGTRLTVL.

This clone was recorded once. The V gene is TRBV10-3, the J gene TRBJ1-6; TRBD1 agrees at 11 bases. This CDR3 spans 16 amino acids. The germline gives CDR1 ENHRY, CDR2 SYGVKD. J gave up 9 bases and V 7 bases, and 11 bases lay outside the gene matches. In DNA, the CDR3 is TGTGCCATCACCTCGCCGGACAGGGGGCGCGTTTCACCCCTCCACTTT. It translates to CAITSPDRGRVSPLHF.

This sequence joins TRBV28 and TRBJ2-2, with D unclear. This CDR3 region has 12 residues. Trimming shortened V by 5 bases and J by 5 bases, and 6 bases separated the two germline ends. CDR1 and CDR2 from the germline V gene are MDHEN and SYDVKM. CDR3 region: CASSLVTGELFF. CDR3 nucleotide sequence: TGTGCCAGCAGTCTCGTGACCGGGGAGCTGTTTTTT.

J is TRBJ1-2 and V is TRBV6-6; TRBD1 matches at 9 bases. This CDR3 spans 14 amino acids. V was pared by 7 bases and J by 5 bases, with 8 bases of the junction left unmatched. Germline assignment: CDR1 MNHNY and CDR2 SVGAGI (reference sequence). The DNA of the CDR3 is TGTGCCAGCACTAAGGGACAGGGAGTATATGGCTACACCTTC. This encodes CASTKGQGVYGYTF.

The genes are TRBV5-4 and TRBJ1-1; unclear D gene. The V end lost 4 bases, the J end lost 0 bases, and 10 bases lay between the germline ends. Germline V lookup: CDR1 SGHNT, CDR2 YYREEE (reference sequence). The CDR3 runs 14 residues. The CDR3 coding sequence is TGTGCCAGCAGCCTTGACAACATGAACACTGAAGCTTTCTTT. As protein: CASSLDNMNTEAFF.

The rearrangement links TRBV5-5 to TRBJ1-6; possible D gene TRBD1, 5 bases. The V end was cut by 4 bases, the J end by 1 base, with 9 bases between. The length of the CDR3 is 15 residues. In germline, CDR1 is SGHKS, CDR2 YYEKEE (reference sequence). The CDR3 DNA sequence: TGTGCCAGCAGCCTCGACAGATCCTATAATTCACCCCTCCACTTT. Its translation: CASSLDRSYNSPLHF.

The chain employs TRBV6-5 and TRBJ1-5, with 7 bases matching TRBD1. The V and J ends lost 0 bases and 6 bases, in that order; junction bases with no gene match: 5. The CDR3 spans 15 residues. Germline CDR1 and CDR2: MNHEY and SVGAGI. CDR3 nucleotide sequence: TGTGCCAGCAGTTACTCGAGGGGGCTGGGTCAGCCCCAGCATTTT. This encodes CASSYSRGLGQPQHF.

V and J are TRBV18 and TRBJ1-5; D may be TRBD1 (5 bases). The germline V and J ends were trimmed by 6 bases and 0 bases, with 12 bases remaining between them. In germline, CDR1 is KGHSH, CDR2 LQKENI. CDR3 length: 15 residues. The CDR3, as DNA: TGTGCCAGCTCTCCTAGGGGAAATAGCAATCAGCCCCAGCATTTT. Protein sequence: CASSPRGNSNQPQHF.

The chain recombines TRBV2 with TRBJ2-6, with TRBD1 matching over 10 bases. Germline-derived CDR1 and CDR2 are SNHLY and FYNNEI. The J segment lost 2 bases and the V segment lost 5 bases, leaving 3 bases of the junction unmatched. The CDR3 is made up of 16 amino acids. The CDR3 is CASSLDRGAGANVLTF. In DNA, the CDR3 is TGTGCCAGCAGTCTGGACAGGGGGGCTGGGGCCAACGTCCTGACTTTC.

This sequence joins TRBV28 and TRBJ2-7; tentatively, D is TRBD2 (5 bases). Trimming took off 3 bases at V and 5 bases at J, with 11 bases between the two ends. Germline lookup yields CDR1 MDHEN and CDR2 SYDVKM. The CDR3 length is 13 residues. As DNA, the CDR3 is TGTGCCAGCAGTTTCCCCCCGAGGGACGAGCAGTACTTC. Its protein is CASSFPPRDEQYF.

In this sample, this clone turned up once. This chain uses TRBV6-5 with TRBJ2-5; D unclear. Trimming left V 8 bases short and J 5 bases short, with 15 bases between. This CDR3 has 13 residues. CDR1 is MNHEY and CDR2 is SVGAGI in the germline V gene. The CDR3 spells CASRRHDRETQYF. The CDR3 nucleotides are TGTGCCAGCCGCAGGCATGACCGGGAGACCCAGTACTTC.

This clone was found once. CDR3 amino acids: CASSLGSVRFQYGYTF. CDR3 DNA sequence: TGCGCCAGCAGCTTGGGGTCGGTCAGGTTTCAATATGGCTACACCTTC. This chain uses TRBV5-1 with TRBJ1-2; D not certain. V shed 0 bases and J shed 5 bases, with 17 bases lying between them. Germline V lookup: CDR1 SGHRS, CDR2 YFSETQ. CDR3 length: 16 residues.

The chain uses TRBV6-5 and TRBJ2-2, with D possibly TRBD2 on 6 matching bases. Between the trimmed V and J ends, which lost 5 bases and 0 bases, there was a span of 10 bases. This CDR3 is built from 15 residues. Germline V gene sequence: CDR1 MNHEY, CDR2 SVGAGI. CDR3 sequence reads: CASSRDFPNTGELFF. The CDR3 nucleotides read TGTGCCAGCAGTCGGGACTTCCCGAACACCGGGGAGCTGTTTTTT.

The rearrangement joins TRBV11-2 to TRBJ1-1; D might be TRBD1 (6 bases). The germline V and J ends were trimmed by 5 bases and 5 bases, with 21 bases remaining between them. Germline loops: CDR1 SGHAT, CDR2 FQNNGV. CDR3 length equals 16 residues. The CDR3 protein is CASSPDPQGRRTEAFF. The CDR3 bases are TGTGCCAGCAGCCCCGACCCCCAGGGGCGGAGGACTGAAGCTTTCTTT. Variable domain in full (rest from reference TRBV11-2 and TRBJ1-1): EAGVAQSPRYKIIEKRQSVAFWCNPISGHATLYWYQQILGQGPKLLIQFQNNGVVDDSQLPKDRFSAERLKGVDSTLKIQPAKLEDSAVYLCASSPDPQGRRTEAFFGQGTRLTVV.

The rearrangement uses TRBV6-1 and TRBJ1-2; 7 positions agree with TRBD1. Germline lookup yields CDR1 MNHNS and CDR2 SASEGT. Germline trimming cut 0 bases from V and 4 bases from J; bases unmatched to any gene: 5. The CDR3 runs 15 residues. CDR3 sequence (DNA): TGTGCCAGCAGTGAAGCTGAACAGGGGATCTATGGCTACACCTTC. It translates to CASSEAEQGIYGYTF.

The V gene is TRBV28, the J gene TRBJ1-5; no firm D call. V was clipped by 4 bases and J by 5 bases, with 3 bases between them. CDR1 and CDR2 (germline): MDHEN, SYDVKM. This CDR3 has 11 residues. The CDR3 protein is CASSSDQPQHF. CDR3 DNA: TGTGCCAGCAGTTCGGATCAGCCCCAGCATTTT.